This T cell receptor (beta chain) was retrieved from a study of technical replicates of blood from a handful of donors. Trimming left V 1 base short and J 6 bases short, with 7 bases between. Germline V gene sequence: CDR1 LNHDA, CDR2 SQIVND (reference sequence). The CDR3 totals 12 residues. This clone appeared a single time. Sequenced by immunoSEQ multiplex PCR; TCRdb stores in-frame clones only, minus some. The data contain about 74,000 clones, around 95% of them singletons. The TCR comes from a human donor in good health. The V and J genes are TRBV19 and TRBJ2-7; weak D call: TRBD1 (5 bases). Sequenced input: T cells isolated from PBMCs. This CDR3 is CASSIVDSEQYF. The DNA for the CDR3 is TGTGCCAGTAGTATAGTCGACAGCGAGCAGTACTTC.